This TCR beta chain stems from a study of technical replicates of blood from a few donors. The method was immunoSEQ multiplex PCR; TCRdb's version includes in-frame clones alone and lacks a portion of them. Of about 70,000 clones in the sample, about 96% were seen once. The CDR3 is 15 residues long. Trimming shortened V by 7 bases and J by 2 bases, and 18 bases separated the two germline ends. CDR1 MDHEN and CDR2 SYDVKM come from the germline V gene. This clone has just one count. The sample consisted of T cells isolated from PBMCs. The V and J genes are TRBV28 and TRBJ2-7; D might be TRBD1 (6 bases). The TCR sequence derives from a human donor in good health. Written as DNA, the CDR3 is TGTGCCAGCATTCCATATGGGGGCGCAGCCTACGAGCAGTACTTC. Protein sequence: CASIPYGGAAYEQYF.